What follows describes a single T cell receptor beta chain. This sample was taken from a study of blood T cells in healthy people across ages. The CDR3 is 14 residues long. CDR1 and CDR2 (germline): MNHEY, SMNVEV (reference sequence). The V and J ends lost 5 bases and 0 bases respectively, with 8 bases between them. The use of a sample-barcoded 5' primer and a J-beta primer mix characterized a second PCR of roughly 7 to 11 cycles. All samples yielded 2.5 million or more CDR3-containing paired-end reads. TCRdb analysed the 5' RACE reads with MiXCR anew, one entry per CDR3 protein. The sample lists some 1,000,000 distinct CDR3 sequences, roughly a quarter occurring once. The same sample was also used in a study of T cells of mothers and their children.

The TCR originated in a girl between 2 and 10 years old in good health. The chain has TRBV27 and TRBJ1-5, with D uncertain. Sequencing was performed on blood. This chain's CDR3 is CASSRTFSNQPQHF. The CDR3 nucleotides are TGTGCCAGCAGTAGGACCTTTAGCAATCAGCCCCAGCATTTT.